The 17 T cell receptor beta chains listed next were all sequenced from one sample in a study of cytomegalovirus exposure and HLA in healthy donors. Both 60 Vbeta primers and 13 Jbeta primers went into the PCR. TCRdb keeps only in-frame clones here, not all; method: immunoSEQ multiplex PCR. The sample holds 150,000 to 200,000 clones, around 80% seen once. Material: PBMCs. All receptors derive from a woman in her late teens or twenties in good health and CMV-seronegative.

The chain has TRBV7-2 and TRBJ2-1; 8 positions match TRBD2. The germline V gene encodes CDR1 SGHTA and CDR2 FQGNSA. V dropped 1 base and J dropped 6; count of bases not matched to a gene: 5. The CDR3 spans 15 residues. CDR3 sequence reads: CASSLEAGGFNEQFF. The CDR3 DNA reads TGTGCCAGCAGCTTAGAGGCGGGAGGTTTCAATGAGCAGTTCTTC.

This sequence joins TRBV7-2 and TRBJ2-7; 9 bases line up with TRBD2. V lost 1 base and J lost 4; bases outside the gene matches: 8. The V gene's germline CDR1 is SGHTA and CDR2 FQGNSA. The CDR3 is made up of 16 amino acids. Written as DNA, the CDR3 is TGTGCCAGCAGCTTAGATAGCGGGAGCATAGGGTACGAGCAGTACTTC. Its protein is CASSLDSGSIGYEQYF.

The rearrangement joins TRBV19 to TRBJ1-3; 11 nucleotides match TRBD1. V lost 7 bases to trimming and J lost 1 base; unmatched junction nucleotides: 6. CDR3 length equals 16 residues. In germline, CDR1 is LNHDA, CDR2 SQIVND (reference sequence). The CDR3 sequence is CASTAGQGASGNTIYF. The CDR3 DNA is TGTGCCAGTACCGCCGGACAGGGGGCTTCTGGAAACACCATATATTTT.

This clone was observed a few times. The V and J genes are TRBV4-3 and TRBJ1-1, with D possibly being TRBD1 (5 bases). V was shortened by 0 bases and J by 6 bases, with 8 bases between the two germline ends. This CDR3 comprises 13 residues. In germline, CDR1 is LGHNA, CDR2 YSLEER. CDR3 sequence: CASSQDRAPEAFF. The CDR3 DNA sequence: TGCGCCAGCAGCCAAGACAGGGCTCCTGAAGCTTTCTTT.

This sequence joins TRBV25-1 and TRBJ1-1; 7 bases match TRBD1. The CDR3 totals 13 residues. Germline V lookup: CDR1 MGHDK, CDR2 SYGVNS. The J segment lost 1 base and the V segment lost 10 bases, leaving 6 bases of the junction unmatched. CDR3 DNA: TGTGCCACCTCGGACAGGTGGAACACTGAAGCTTTCTTT. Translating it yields CATSDRWNTEAFF.

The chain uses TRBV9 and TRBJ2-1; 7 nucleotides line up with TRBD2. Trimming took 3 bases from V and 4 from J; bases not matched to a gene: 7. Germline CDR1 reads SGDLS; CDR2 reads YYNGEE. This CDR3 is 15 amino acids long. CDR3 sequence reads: CASSEDGTTYNEQFF. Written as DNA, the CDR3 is TGTGCCAGCAGCGAAGACGGGACTACTTACAATGAGCAGTTCTTC. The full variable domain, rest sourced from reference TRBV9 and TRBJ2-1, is DSGVTQTPKHLITATGQRVTLRCSPRSGDLSVYWYQQSLDQGLQFLIQYYNGEERAKGNILERFSAQQFPDLHSELNLSSLELGDSALYFCASSEDGTTYNEQFFGPGTRLTVL.

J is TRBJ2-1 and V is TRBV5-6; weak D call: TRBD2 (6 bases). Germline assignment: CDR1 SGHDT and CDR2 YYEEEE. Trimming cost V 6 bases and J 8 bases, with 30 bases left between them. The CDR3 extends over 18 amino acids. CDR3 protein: CASTEETSMSPTEDEQFF. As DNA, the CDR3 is TGTGCCAGCACCGAGGAGACTAGTATGAGCCCTACCGAGGATGAGCAGTTCTTC.

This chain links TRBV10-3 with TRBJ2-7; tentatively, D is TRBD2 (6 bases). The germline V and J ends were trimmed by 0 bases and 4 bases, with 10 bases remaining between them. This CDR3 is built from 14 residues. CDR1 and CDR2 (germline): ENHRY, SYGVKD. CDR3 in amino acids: CAISESGGLYEQYF. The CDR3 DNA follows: TGTGCCATCAGTGAGTCGGGGGGTCTGTACGAGCAGTACTTC.

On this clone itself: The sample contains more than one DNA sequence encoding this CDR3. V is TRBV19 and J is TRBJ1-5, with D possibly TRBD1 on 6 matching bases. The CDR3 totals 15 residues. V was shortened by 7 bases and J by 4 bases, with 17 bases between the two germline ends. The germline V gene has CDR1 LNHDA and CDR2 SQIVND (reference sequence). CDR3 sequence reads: CASTPDRYSNQPQHF. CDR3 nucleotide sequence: TGTGCCAGTACTCCCGACAGGTATAGTAATCAGCCCCAGCATTTT. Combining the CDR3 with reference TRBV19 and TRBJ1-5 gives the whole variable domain DGGITQSPKYLFRKEGQNVTLSCEQNLNHDAMYWYRQDPGQGLRLIYYSQIVNDFQKGDIAEGYSVSREKKESFPLTVTSAQKNPTAFYLCASTPDRYSNQPQHFGDGTRLSIL.

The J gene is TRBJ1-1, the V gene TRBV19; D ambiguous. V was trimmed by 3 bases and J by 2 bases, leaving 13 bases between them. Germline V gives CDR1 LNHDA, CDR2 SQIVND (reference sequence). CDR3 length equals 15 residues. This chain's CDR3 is CASSISGAPNTEAFF. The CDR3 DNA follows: TGTGCCAGTAGTATTTCAGGTGCCCCAAACACTGAAGCTTTCTTT. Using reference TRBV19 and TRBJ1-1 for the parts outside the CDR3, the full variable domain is DGGITQSPKYLFRKEGQNVTLSCEQNLNHDAMYWYRQDPGQGLRLIYYSQIVNDFQKGDIAEGYSVSREKKESFPLTVTSAQKNPTAFYLCASSISGAPNTEAFFGQGTRLTVV.

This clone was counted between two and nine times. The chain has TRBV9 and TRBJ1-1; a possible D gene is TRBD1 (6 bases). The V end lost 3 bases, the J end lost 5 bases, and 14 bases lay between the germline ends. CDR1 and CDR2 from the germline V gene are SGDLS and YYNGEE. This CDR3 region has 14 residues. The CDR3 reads CASSADSGGTEAFF. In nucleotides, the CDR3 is TGTGCCAGCAGCGCGGACAGCGGGGGGACTGAAGCTTTCTTT.

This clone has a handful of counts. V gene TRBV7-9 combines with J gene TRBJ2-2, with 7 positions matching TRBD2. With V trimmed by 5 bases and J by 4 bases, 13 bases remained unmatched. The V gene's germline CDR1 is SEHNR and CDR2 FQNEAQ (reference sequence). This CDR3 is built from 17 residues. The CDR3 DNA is TGTGCCAGCAGCCAGACCAGCGGGGCGGCGGGCACCGGGGAGCTGTTTTTT. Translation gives CASSQTSGAAGTGELFF.

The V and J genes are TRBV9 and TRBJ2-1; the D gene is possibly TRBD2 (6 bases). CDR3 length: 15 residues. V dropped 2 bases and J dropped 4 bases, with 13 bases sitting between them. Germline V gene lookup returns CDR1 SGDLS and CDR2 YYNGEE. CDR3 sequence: CASSVSGTEYNEQFF. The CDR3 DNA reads TGTGCCAGCAGCGTCTCCGGGACTGAATACAATGAGCAGTTCTTC.

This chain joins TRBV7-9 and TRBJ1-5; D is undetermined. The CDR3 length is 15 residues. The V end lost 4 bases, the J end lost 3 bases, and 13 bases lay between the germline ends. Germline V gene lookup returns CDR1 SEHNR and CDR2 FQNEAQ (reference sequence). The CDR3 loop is CASSSSGPSNQPQHF. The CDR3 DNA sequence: TGTGCCAGCAGCTCAAGCGGCCCTTCCAATCAGCCCCAGCATTTT.

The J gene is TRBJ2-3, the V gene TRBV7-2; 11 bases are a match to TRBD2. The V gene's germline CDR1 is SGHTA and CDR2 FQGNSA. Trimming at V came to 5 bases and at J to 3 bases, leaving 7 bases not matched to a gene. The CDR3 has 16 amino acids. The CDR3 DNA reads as TGTGCCAGCAGCAACATAGCGGGAGGGTTAACAGATACGCAGTATTTT. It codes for CASSNIAGGLTDTQYF.

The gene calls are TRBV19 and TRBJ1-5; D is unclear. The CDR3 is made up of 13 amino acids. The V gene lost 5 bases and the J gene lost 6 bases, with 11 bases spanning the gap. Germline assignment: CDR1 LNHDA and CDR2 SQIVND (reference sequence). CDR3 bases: TGTGCCAGTAGTGGGCCAGTCGGTCAGCCCCAGCATTTT. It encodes CASSGPVGQPQHF. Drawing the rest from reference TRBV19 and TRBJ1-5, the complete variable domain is DGGITQSPKYLFRKEGQNVTLSCEQNLNHDAMYWYRQDPGQGLRLIYYSQIVNDFQKGDIAEGYSVSREKKESFPLTVTSAQKNPTAFYLCASSGPVGQPQHFGDGTRLSIL.

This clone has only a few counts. CDR3 nucleotide sequence: TGCGCCAGCAGCCAAGTTCGTTCTAGCGGATCCTACGAGCAGTACTTC. As protein: CASSQVRSSGSYEQYF. The rearrangement uses TRBV4-3 and TRBJ2-7; 7 bases are a match to TRBD2. CDR3 length: 16 residues. The germline gives CDR1 LGHNA, CDR2 YSLEER. V dropped 1 base and J dropped 1; count of bases not matched to a gene: 7.